This entry lists 6 T cell receptor beta chains sequenced from one sample in a study of shared T cell receptors in the human thymus. Assay: immunoSEQ multiplex PCR; the TCRdb copy retains only in-frame clones and omits some. This sample carries fewer than 700,000 clones, roughly 90% of them seen once, and the ten largest clones take 0.0085% to 0.012%. These same records also appear under a second study, on human thymus T cells.

Sequences were obtained from thymocytes. The receptors stem from a boy younger than two with a congenital heart defect.

The chain couples TRBV5-4 to TRBJ2-1; 15 positions agree with TRBD2. The V and J ends lost 4 bases and 5 bases, in that order; junction bases with no gene match: 4. The CDR3 has 16 residues. The V gene's germline CDR1 is SGHNT and CDR2 YYREEE (reference sequence). CDR3 region: CASSLRTSGRDNEQFF. For the CDR3, the DNA is TGTGCCAGCAGCCTCCGGACTAGCGGGAGGGACAATGAGCAGTTCTTC. Together with reference TRBV5-4 and TRBJ2-1, the CDR3 gives the full variable domain: ETGVTQSPTHLIKTRGQQVTLRCSSQSGHNTVSWYQQALGQGPQFIFQYYREEENGRGNFPPRFSGLQFPNYSSELNVNALELDDSALYLCASSLRTSGRDNEQFFGPGTRLTVL.

The gene calls are TRBV5-6 and TRBJ1-2, with 8 bases matching TRBD1. Germline CDR1 is SGHDT and CDR2 is YYEEEE. This CDR3 region has 18 residues. Losses at the gene ends were 0 bases for V and 5 bases for J; bases not matched to a gene: 15. For the CDR3, the DNA is TGTGCCAGCAGCTTGGTTCTGGACAGGGTTGAACTACGGTATGGCTACACCTTC. Translating gives CASSLVLDRVELRYGYTF. The full variable domain, with the rest looked up from reference TRBV5-6 and TRBJ1-2, is DAGVTQSPTHLIKTRGQQVTLRCSPKSGHDTVSWYQQALGQGPQFIFQYYEEEERQRGNFPDRFSGHQFPNYSSELNVNALLLGDSALYLCASSLVLDRVELRYGYTFGSGTRLTVV.

The CDR3 nucleotides are TGTGCCAGCAGTGACTCGGTGGAGGTGGGCACCGGGGAGCTGTTTTTT. This encodes CASSDSVEVGTGELFF. The rearrangement joins TRBV6-4 to TRBJ2-2, with a weak D call TRBD2 (5 bases). There are 16 residues in the CDR3. V was pared by 0 bases and J by 4 bases, with 12 bases between. Germline V CDR1 and CDR2: MRHNA, SNTAGT.

In this sample, this clone turned up a few times. The rearrangement uses TRBV14 and TRBJ2-1; tentative D call: TRBD2 (6 bases). Between the trimmed V and J ends, which lost 0 bases and 4 bases, there was a span of 19 bases. CDR1 is SGHDN, CDR2 FVKESK, per germline. The CDR3 spans 18 residues. This CDR3 reads CASSQDRQRGEAYNEQFF. The CDR3 bases are TGTGCCAGCAGCCAAGATCGACAGAGAGGGGAGGCTTACAATGAGCAGTTCTTC.

The V gene is TRBV30, the J gene TRBJ2-3; 8 bases are a match to TRBD2. Trimming removed 4 bases from V and 3 bases from J; junction bases left unmatched: 18. CDR1 GTSNPN and CDR2 SVGIG come from the germline V gene (reference sequence). This CDR3 has 18 amino acids. The CDR3 DNA is TGTGCCTGGAAGGGGGGGACGCGGGAGGCCCGGGGTACAGATACGCAGTATTTT. This sequence encodes CAWKGGTREARGTDTQYF.

V usage is TRBV28 and J usage is TRBJ2-7; 10 bases agree with TRBD1. Trimming cost V 5 bases and J 3 bases; bases outside gene matches: 7. Germline CDR1 and CDR2: MDHEN and SYDVKM. CDR3 length: 15 amino acids. Here the CDR3 reads CASSLHRDRGYEQYF. The CDR3 coding sequence is TGTGCCAGCAGTCTCCACCGGGACAGGGGCTACGAGCAGTACTTC.